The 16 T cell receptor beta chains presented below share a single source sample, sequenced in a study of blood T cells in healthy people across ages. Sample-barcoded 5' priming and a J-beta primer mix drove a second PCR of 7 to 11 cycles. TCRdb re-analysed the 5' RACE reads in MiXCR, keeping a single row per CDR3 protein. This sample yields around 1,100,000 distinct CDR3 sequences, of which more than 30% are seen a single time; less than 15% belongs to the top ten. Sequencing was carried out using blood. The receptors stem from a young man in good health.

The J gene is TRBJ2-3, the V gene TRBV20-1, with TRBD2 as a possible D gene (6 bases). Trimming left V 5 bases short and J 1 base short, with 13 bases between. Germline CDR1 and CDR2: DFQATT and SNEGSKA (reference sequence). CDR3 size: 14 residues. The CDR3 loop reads CSAFRRVGTDTQYF. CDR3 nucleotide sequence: TGCAGTGCTTTCCGGAGGGTCGGCACAGATACGCAGTATTTT.

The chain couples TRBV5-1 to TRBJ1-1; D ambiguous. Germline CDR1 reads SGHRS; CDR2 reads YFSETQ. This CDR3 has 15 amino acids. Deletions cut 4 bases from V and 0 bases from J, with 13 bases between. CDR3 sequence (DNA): TGCGCCAGCAGCGCTGGCATCGACATGAACACTGAAGCTTTCTTT. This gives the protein CASSAGIDMNTEAFF.

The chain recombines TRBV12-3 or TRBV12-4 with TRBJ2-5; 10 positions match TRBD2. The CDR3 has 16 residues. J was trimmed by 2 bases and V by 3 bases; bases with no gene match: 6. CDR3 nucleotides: TGTGCCAGCAGTTTCGGCACTAGCGGGGCTCAAGAGACCCAGTACTTC. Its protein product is CASSFGTSGAQETQYF.

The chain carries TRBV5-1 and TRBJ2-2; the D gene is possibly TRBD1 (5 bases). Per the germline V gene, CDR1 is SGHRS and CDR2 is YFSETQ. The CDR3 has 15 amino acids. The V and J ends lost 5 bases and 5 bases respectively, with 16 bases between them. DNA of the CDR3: TGCGCCAGCAGTCTAACAGGAGTGCAAACCGGGGAGCTGTTTTTT. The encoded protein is CASSLTGVQTGELFF.

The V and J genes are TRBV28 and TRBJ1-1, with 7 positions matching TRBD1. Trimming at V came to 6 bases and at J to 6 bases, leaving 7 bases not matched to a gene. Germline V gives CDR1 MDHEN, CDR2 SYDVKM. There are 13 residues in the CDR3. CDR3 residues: CASRRQGSAEAFF. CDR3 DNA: TGTGCCAGCAGAAGACAGGGCTCGGCTGAAGCTTTCTTT.

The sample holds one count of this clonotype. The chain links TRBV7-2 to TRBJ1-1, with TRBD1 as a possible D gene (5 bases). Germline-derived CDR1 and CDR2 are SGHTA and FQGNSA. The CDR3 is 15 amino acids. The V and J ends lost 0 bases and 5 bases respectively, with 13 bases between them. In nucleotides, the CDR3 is TGTGCCAGCAGCTTAGCTCCATTGGGGGGTACTGAAGCTTTCTTT. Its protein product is CASSLAPLGGTEAFF. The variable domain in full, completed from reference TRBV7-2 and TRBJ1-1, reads GAGVSQSPSNKVTEKGKDVELRCDPISGHTALYWYRQSLGQGLEFLIYFQGNSAPDKSGLPSDRFSAERTGGSVSTLTIQRTQQEDSAVYLCASSLAPLGGTEAFFGQGTRLTVV.

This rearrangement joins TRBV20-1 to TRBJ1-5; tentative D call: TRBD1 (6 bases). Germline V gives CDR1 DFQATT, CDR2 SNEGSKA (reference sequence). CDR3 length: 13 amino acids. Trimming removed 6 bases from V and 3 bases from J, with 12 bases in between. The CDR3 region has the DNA TGCAGTGCATCCGCAGGGGCCAATCAGCCCCAGCATTTT. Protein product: CSASAGANQPQHF.

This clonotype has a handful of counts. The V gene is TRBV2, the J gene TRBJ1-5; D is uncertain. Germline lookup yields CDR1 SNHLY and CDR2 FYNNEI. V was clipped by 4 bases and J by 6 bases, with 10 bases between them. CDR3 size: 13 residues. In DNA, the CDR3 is TGTGCCAGCAGTGGCGGGGAAAGTCAGCCCCAGCATTTT. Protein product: CASSGGESQPQHF.

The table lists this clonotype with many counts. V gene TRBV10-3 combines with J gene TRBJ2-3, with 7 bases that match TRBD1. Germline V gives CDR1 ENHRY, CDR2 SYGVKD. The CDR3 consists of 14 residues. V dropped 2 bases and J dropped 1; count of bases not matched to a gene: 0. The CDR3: CAISEDRGTDTQYF. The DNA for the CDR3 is TGTGCCATCAGTGAGGACAGGGGCACAGATACGCAGTATTTT.

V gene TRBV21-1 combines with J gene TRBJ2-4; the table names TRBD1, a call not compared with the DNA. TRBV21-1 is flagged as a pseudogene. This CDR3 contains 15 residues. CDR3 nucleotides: TGTGCCAGCAGCAAACGGGGCGGAGCCAAAAACATTCAGTACTTC. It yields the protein CASSKRGGAKNIQYF.

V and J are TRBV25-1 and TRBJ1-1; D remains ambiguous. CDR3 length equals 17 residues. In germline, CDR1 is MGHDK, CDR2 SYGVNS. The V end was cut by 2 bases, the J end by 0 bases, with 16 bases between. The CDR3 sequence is CASSELSGYNLNTEAFF. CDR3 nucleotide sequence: TGTGCCAGCAGTGAACTGAGCGGCTACAACTTGAACACTGAAGCTTTCTTT.

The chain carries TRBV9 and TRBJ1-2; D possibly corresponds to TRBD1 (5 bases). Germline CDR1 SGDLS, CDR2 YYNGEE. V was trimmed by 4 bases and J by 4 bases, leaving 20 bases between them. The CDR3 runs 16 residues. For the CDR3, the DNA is TGTGCCAGCAGCCCATATCCCCCAGGGACCTTCTATGGCTACACCTTC. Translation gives CASSPYPPGTFYGYTF.

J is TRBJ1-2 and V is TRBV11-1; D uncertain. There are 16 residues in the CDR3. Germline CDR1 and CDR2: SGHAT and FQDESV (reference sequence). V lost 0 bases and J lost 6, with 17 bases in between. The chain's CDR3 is CASSLARQSLTDGYTF. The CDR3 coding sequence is TGTGCCAGCAGCTTAGCCCGCCAGAGCTTAACGGATGGCTACACCTTC.

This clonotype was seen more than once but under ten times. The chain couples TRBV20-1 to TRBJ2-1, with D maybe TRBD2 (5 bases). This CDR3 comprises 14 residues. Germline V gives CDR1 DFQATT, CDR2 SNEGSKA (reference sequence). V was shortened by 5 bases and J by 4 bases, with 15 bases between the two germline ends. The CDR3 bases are TGCAGTGCTGCCCGCGGCCGGGGTTACAATGAGCAGTTCTTC. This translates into CSAARGRGYNEQFF.

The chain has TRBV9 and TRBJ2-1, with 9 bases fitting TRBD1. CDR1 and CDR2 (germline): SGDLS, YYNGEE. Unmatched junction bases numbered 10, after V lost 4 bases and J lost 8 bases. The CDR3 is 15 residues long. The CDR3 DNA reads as TGTGCCAGCAGCTTCAGCCCGGGACAGGGAGATGAGCAGTTCTTC. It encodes CASSFSPGQGDEQFF.

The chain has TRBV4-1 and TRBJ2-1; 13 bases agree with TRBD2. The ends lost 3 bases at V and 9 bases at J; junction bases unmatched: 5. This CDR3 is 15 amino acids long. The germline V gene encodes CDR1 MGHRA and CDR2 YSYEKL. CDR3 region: CASSQPGTSGAEQFF. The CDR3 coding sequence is TGCGCCAGCAGCCAGCCCGGGACTAGCGGGGCTGAGCAGTTCTTC.